This T cell receptor beta chain was obtained from a study of T-cell reconstitution after alpha-beta-depleted transplantation in children. Study observations and caveats: T-cell counts and diversity were attributed mostly to newly produced T cells one year after transplant. Surviving recipient T cells and intrathymic progenitors accounted for some patients' high TCRbeta diversity at day 60.

On this clonotype: The antigen remains unidentified.

Germline V gene lookup returns CDR1 DFQATT and CDR2 SNEGSKA (reference sequence). The CDR3 loop spans 13 amino acids. The V gene lost 1 base and the J gene lost 2 bases, with 9 bases spanning the gap. The authors prepared the TCRbeta library with unique molecular identifiers. One entry per CDR3 protein results from TCRdb running MiXCR on the PCR reads. Of approximately 110,000 distinct CDR3 sequences in the sample, 23% were seen once. This sample comprised PBMCs, mostly from graft donor cells, obtained 180 days after TCRalphabeta/CD19-depleted stem cell transplant. The receptor comes from a male patient aged 2 to 9 who had a stem cell transplant for chronic granulomatous disease, so the T cells may come from the graft donor. The J gene is TRBJ2-7, the V gene TRBV20-1; tentative D call: TRBD2 (6 bases). The CDR3 nucleotides are TGCAGTGCTAGAGCGGGGGATCCCTACGAGCAGTACTTC. Protein sequence: CSARAGDPYEQYF.